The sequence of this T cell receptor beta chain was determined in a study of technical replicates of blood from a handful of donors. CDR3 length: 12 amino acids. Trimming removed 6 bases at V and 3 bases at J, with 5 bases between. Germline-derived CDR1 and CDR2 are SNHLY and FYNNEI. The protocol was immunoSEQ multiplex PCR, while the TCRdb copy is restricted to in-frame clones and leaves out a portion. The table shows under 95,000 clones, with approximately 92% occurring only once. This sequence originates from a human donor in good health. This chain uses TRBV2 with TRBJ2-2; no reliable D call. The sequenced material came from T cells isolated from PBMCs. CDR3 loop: CASRSDTGELFF. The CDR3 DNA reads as TGTGCCAGCAGATCGGACACCGGGGAGCTGTTTTTT.